These 23 T cell receptor beta chains share one sample of origin, sequenced in a study of T-cell reconstitution after alpha-beta-depleted transplantation in children. Preparation of the TCRbeta library involved a method that used unique molecular identifiers. TCRdb re-called the PCR reads through MiXCR, storing one row per CDR3 protein. The table lists about 370,000 distinct CDR3 sequences, over 20% of them singletons, with around 4% in the top ten. The sample in question was PBMCs from the stem cell graft donor, obtained from the stem cell graft. These receptors were collected from a human donor who donated a stem cell graft to a child with acute myeloid leukemia.

This chain joins TRBV27 and TRBJ2-4; 8 bases match TRBD2. V was clipped by 5 bases and J by 4 bases; unmatched bases: 7. In germline, CDR1 is MNHEY, CDR2 SMNVEV (reference sequence). The CDR3 spans 15 residues. The CDR3 here is CASSPPSSGKNIQYF. DNA of the CDR3: TGTGCCAGCAGTCCCCCGTCTAGCGGGAAAAACATTCAGTACTTC.

This clonotype was counted ten times or more. V is TRBV20-1 and J is TRBJ1-4, with TRBD1 identical over 9 bases. This CDR3 is built from 15 residues. Germline V gives CDR1 DFQATT, CDR2 SNEGSKA (reference sequence). The V gene end was trimmed by 6 bases and the J gene end by 2 bases; junction bases not matched to a gene: 7. The CDR3 DNA reads TGCAGTGCCCCACAGGGGGCGAATACTAATGAAAAACTGTTTTTT. This encodes CSAPQGANTNEKLFF.

This clonotype came up many times. The chain links TRBV7-9 to TRBJ2-7; 9 bases agree with TRBD1. Unmatched junction bases numbered 11, after V lost 7 bases and J lost 1 base. This CDR3 is 16 amino acids long. The germline V gene encodes CDR1 SEHNR and CDR2 FQNEAQ (reference sequence). CDR3 sequence reads: CASITIPGQGSYEQYF. The DNA for the CDR3 is TGTGCCAGCATCACTATCCCGGGACAGGGATCCTACGAGCAGTACTTC.

The table lists this clonotype with a few counts. The V call is TRBV12-3 or TRBV12-4, the J call TRBJ1-6, with D possibly TRBD1 on 5 matching bases. The CDR3 has 11 amino acids. The ends were cut back, 6 bases at V and 13 bases at J, with 10 bases in the middle. CDR3 bases: TGTGCCAGCAGCGACAGTGGGCCCCTCCACTTT. It encodes CASSDSGPLHF.

In its sample, this clonotype was seen a few times. The rearrangement uses TRBV11-2 and TRBJ1-3; D is undetermined. V was shortened by 5 bases and J by 4 bases, with 9 bases between the two germline ends. This CDR3 is 13 amino acids long. Germline CDR1 SGHAT, CDR2 FQNNGV. Here the CDR3 reads CASSPSRGNTIYF. In nucleotides, the CDR3 is TGTGCCAGCAGCCCCTCTAGGGGAAACACCATATATTTT.

This clonotype was counted only a few times. The V call is TRBV2, the J call TRBJ2-1; D is unresolved. Germline values: CDR1 SNHLY, CDR2 FYNNEI. V was pared by 4 bases and J by 12 bases, with 10 bases between. This CDR3 contains 11 residues. This CDR3 is CASSVIPAQFF. As DNA, the CDR3 is TGTGCCAGCAGTGTTATTCCCGCGCAGTTCTTC. Full variable domain (rest looked up from reference TRBV2 and TRBJ2-1): EPEVTQTPSHQVTQMGQEVILRCVPISNHLYFYWYRQILGQKVEFLVSFYNNEISEKSEIFDDQFSVERPDGSNFTLKIRSTKLEDSAMYFCASSVIPAQFFGPGTRLTVL.

This clonotype was seen ten or more times. CDR3 region: CASSLEGGDVPLDEQFF. The DNA of the CDR3 is TGTGCCAGCAGTTTAGAGGGGGGGGACGTACCGCTTGATGAGCAGTTCTTC. The chain uses TRBV12-3 or TRBV12-4 and TRBJ2-1, with D possibly matching TRBD2 (7 bases). The V end was cut by 1 base, the J end by 8 bases, with 21 bases between. This CDR3 has 17 residues.

This clonotype appeared a few times. The V gene is TRBV9, the J gene TRBJ2-7, with 7 bases that match TRBD1. J was trimmed by 5 bases and V by 0 bases; bases with no gene match: 5. This CDR3 contains 14 residues. Germline CDR1 and CDR2: SGDLS and YYNGEE. CDR3 loop: CASSVEGGRNEQYF. Here the CDR3 DNA reads TGTGCCAGCAGCGTAGAAGGGGGCCGGAACGAGCAGTACTTC.

This clonotype appeared a few times. The V call is TRBV12-3 or TRBV12-4, the J call TRBJ2-4; 8 bases map to TRBD1. Losses at the gene ends were 6 bases for V and 3 bases for J; bases not matched to a gene: 13. CDR3 length: 17 residues. As DNA, the CDR3 is TGTGCCAGCAGCCCACCCCGACAGGGGATTGTCAAAAACATTCAGTACTTC. Its translation: CASSPPRQGIVKNIQYF.

V gene TRBV12-3 or TRBV12-4 combines with J gene TRBJ2-3; 8 nucleotides line up with TRBD2. The CDR3 extends over 14 amino acids. Germline trimming cut 6 bases from V and 2 bases from J; bases unmatched to any gene: 4. The chain's CDR3 is CASRTSVPTDTQYF. The DNA for the CDR3 is TGTGCCAGCAGGACTAGCGTCCCCACAGATACGCAGTATTTT.

The chain joins TRBV28 to TRBJ2-3; 7 bases map to TRBD2. This CDR3 has 20 residues. V was pared by 4 bases and J by 0 bases, with 19 bases of the junction left unmatched. The germline V gene encodes CDR1 MDHEN and CDR2 SYDVKM. In DNA form, the CDR3 reads TGTGCCAGCAGTTCCCTAAGGGCTCAGCGGGACGTACCTAGCACAGATACGCAGTATTTT. It encodes CASSSLRAQRDVPSTDTQYF.

This sequence joins TRBV7-9 and TRBJ1-2; perhaps TRBD1 as D (5 bases). Trimming left V 7 bases short and J 6 bases short, with 15 bases between. The germline V gene encodes CDR1 SEHNR and CDR2 FQNEAQ (reference sequence). The CDR3 is 13 amino acids. CDR3 protein: CASTGLGIDGYTF. CDR3 sequence (DNA): TGTGCCAGCACGGGGCTGGGGATAGATGGCTACACCTTC.

J is TRBJ2-3 and V is TRBV12-3 or TRBV12-4; TRBD1 matches 10 bases. The CDR3 extends over 15 amino acids. V shed 6 bases and J 3 bases; nucleotides not matched to a gene: 6. CDR3 nucleotides: TGTGCCAGCAGCACCGGGACAGGGGAGACAGATACGCAGTATTTT. It codes for CASSTGTGETDTQYF.

V and J are TRBV4-3 and TRBJ2-2; D is unresolved. Germline values: CDR1 LGHNA, CDR2 YSLEER. V lost 0 bases to trimming and J lost 5 bases, with 7 bases between them. The CDR3 runs 14 residues. The CDR3 nucleotides are TGCGCCAGCAGCCAAGAGGACCTAACCGGGGAGCTGTTTTTT. It yields the protein CASSQEDLTGELFF.

This clonotype was recorded many times. The chain combines TRBV2 with TRBJ2-7; TRBD1 aligns across 11 bases. This CDR3 region has 19 residues. CDR1 and CDR2 (germline): SNHLY, FYNNEI. Unmatched junction bases numbered 14, after V lost 2 bases and J lost 2 bases. The CDR3 loop is CASSEIFGTGGAFAYEQYF. CDR3 coding DNA: TGTGCCAGCAGTGAAATTTTCGGGACAGGGGGAGCCTTCGCCTACGAGCAGTACTTC.

The J gene is TRBJ1-4, the V gene TRBV20-1; TRBD1 aligns across 8 bases. Unmatched junction bases numbered 3, after V lost 0 bases and J lost 3 bases. Germline V lookup: CDR1 DFQATT, CDR2 SNEGSKA (reference sequence). The CDR3 totals 15 residues. CDR3 DNA sequence: TGCAGTGCTAGAGATGCGGGACAGGCTAATGAAAAACTGTTTTTT. Protein product: CSARDAGQANEKLFF.

The V gene is TRBV3-1, the J gene TRBJ2-1; 13 positions agree with TRBD2. This CDR3 is built from 19 residues. V lost 3 bases to trimming and J lost 1 base; unmatched junction nucleotides: 9. Germline lookup yields CDR1 LGHDT and CDR2 YNNKEL (reference sequence). DNA of the CDR3: TGTGCCAGCAGCCATCATCCCGGACTAGCGGGAGTGTCCTACAATGAGCAGTTCTTC. Its protein is CASSHHPGLAGVSYNEQFF.

This clonotype was recorded at least ten times. V gene TRBV12-3 or TRBV12-4 combines with J gene TRBJ2-1; D unresolved. The V gene lost 4 bases and the J gene lost 4 bases, with 5 bases spanning the gap. The CDR3 sequence is 12 residues long. The CDR3 nucleotides read TGTGCCAGCAGTTCCTATTACAATGAGCAGTTCTTC. Its translation: CASSSYYNEQFF.

This clonotype was counted ten times or more. The rearrangement uses TRBV29-1 and TRBJ2-1, with D maybe TRBD2 (6 bases). Germline V CDR1 and CDR2: SQVTM, ANQGSEA. Trimming left V 7 bases short and J 12 bases short, with 16 bases between. This CDR3 region has 11 residues. CDR3 in amino acids: CSARERTTQFF. The CDR3 DNA follows: TGCAGCGCGAGGGAAAGGACTACGCAGTTCTTC.

This clonotype was detected many times. The rearrangement joins TRBV4-2 to TRBJ2-7; 9 nucleotides line up with TRBD1. Germline V gene data show CDR1 as LGHNA and CDR2 as YNFKEQ. The CDR3 is made up of 15 amino acids. V gave up 1 base and J gave up 7 bases; unmatched junction bases: 8. Written as DNA, the CDR3 is TGTGCCAGCAGCCAAGGGACAGGGGTCTCCTGGGAGCAGTACTTC. Its translation: CASSQGTGVSWEQYF.

This clonotype was found many times. The J gene is TRBJ2-2, the V gene TRBV20-1; possibly TRBD2 for D (6 bases). CDR1 is DFQATT and CDR2 is SNEGSKA in the germline V gene (reference sequence). The CDR3 runs to 15 residues. Trimming left V 3 bases short and J 4 bases short, with 15 bases between. The CDR3 DNA reads TGCAGTGCTAGGGCTAGCGTGGCCGTCACCGGGGAGCTGTTTTTT. Encoded protein: CSARASVAVTGELFF.

This clonotype was seen a handful of times. The chain combines TRBV29-1 with TRBJ1-4; the D gene is possibly TRBD1 (5 bases). CDR3 size: 13 residues. V was pared by 6 bases and J by 5 bases, with 13 bases between. Per germline, CDR1 SQVTM and CDR2 ANQGSEA. CDR3 sequence (DNA): TGCAGCGTAGGGCACCGGGGGAATGAAAAACTGTTTTTT. It specifies CSVGHRGNEKLFF.

This clonotype appeared a few times. The V call is TRBV9, the J call TRBJ2-7; D is unresolved. This CDR3 comprises 14 residues. The V gene's germline CDR1 is SGDLS and CDR2 YYNGEE. V lost 3 bases and J 2 bases, leaving 12 bases between the germline ends. Here the CDR3 DNA reads TGTGCCAGCAGCGCAGGACCTCCGGCCTACGAGCAGTACTTC. Protein sequence: CASSAGPPAYEQYF.